This T cell receptor beta chain was obtained from a study of PD-1 blockade in classical Hodgkin lymphoma. Whole-study context: Nivolumab dosing for patients was 3 mg/kg, administered intravenously every 2 weeks. The study, taken as a whole, reports: TCR diversity in CD4+, not CD8+, cells rose significantly by C4D1. Similar baseline diversity was found in complete responders and newly diagnosed patients.

Germline trimming cut 8 bases from V and 10 bases from J; bases unmatched to any gene: 8. Germline CDR1 SEHNR, CDR2 FQNEAQ (reference sequence). CDR3 length: 14 amino acids. The data were produced by immunoSEQ multiplex PCR, yet TCRdb's version contains in-frame clones alone and is incomplete. The data hold about 9,100 clones, with about 70% observed a single time. Autologous stem cell transplantation was followed by relapse in every patient, and brentuximab vedotin exposure varied. Using magnetic negative selection, the CD4+ T cells were separated out of thawed PBMCs. To note about this clone: The antigen is unknown.

The chain carries TRBV7-9 and TRBJ2-1, with 13 bases identical to TRBD2. This TCR derives from a human donor with classical Hodgkin lymphoma. The source material was CD4+ T cells from blood, sampled at baseline. The CDR3 is CASSTSGGILEQFF. The DNA of the CDR3 is TGTGCCAGCTCGACTAGCGGGGGGATCTTGGAGCAGTTCTTC.